This T cell receptor (beta chain) emerged from a study of T cell repertoires in cytomegalovirus infection. Whole-study context: TCR beta signatures that were public indicated CMV infection and matching HLA type.

TCRdb reanalysed the reads using MiXCR and keeps one entry per CDR3 protein. The sample records approximately 590,000 distinct CDR3 sequences, under 45% being singletons. This clonotype was detected only a few times. The target antigen is unknown. Trimming pared 4 bases from V and 4 bases from J, leaving 16 bases between. The CDR3 consists of 15 residues. In germline, CDR1 is SGHTA, CDR2 FQGNSA. The sequencing used cultured PBMCs, collected from culture after CMV antigen stimulation. This clonotype was sampled from a human donor in good health (CMV status not recorded). Some clones in this sample may be carry-over from other donors' samples. The chain links TRBV7-2 to TRBJ1-1; D is possibly TRBD1 (5 bases). The chain's CDR3 is CASSSTPGGGTEAFF. The CDR3 bases are TGTGCCAGCAGCTCAACGCCGGGGGGGGGCACTGAAGCTTTCTTT.